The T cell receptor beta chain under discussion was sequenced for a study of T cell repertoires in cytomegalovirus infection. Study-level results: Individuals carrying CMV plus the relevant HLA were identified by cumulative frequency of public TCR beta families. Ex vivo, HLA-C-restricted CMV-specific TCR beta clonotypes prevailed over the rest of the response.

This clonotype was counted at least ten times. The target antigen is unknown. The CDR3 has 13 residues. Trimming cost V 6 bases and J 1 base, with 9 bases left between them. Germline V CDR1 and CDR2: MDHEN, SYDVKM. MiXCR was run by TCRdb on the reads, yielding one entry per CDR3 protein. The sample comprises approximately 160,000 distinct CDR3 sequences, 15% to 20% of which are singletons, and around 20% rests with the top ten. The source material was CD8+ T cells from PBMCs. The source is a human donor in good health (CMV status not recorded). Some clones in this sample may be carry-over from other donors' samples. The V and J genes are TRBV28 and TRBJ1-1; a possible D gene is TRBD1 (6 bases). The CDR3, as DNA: TGTGCCAGCAGGCGCAGGGGGAACACTGAAGCTTTCTTT. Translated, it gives CASRRRGNTEAFF.